The T cell receptor (beta chain) described here comes from a study of radiation and T cells in renal cell carcinoma. Time point noted: blood 2 weeks post-SBRT. Specified treatment: 15 Gy SBRT to primary tumor, nephrectomy 4 weeks later. The CDR3 is 12 residues long. Deletions cut 5 bases from V and 7 bases from J, with 9 bases between. Germline assignment: CDR1 MNHEY and CDR2 SVGAGI. Measured with immunoSEQ multiplex PCR; TCRdb has only the in-frame clones, and not every one. The sample lists 120,000 or so clones, roughly four fifths occurring once. Material: blood, obtained from a patient whose treatment included radiotherapy and nephrectomy. The chain joins TRBV6-5 to TRBJ1-5; weak D call: TRBD1 (5 bases). The receptor comes from a man between 50 and 59 years old with renal cell carcinoma. CDR3 sequence: CASSTGGQPQHF. DNA of the CDR3: TGTGCCAGCAGTACGGGGGGACAGCCCCAGCATTTT.